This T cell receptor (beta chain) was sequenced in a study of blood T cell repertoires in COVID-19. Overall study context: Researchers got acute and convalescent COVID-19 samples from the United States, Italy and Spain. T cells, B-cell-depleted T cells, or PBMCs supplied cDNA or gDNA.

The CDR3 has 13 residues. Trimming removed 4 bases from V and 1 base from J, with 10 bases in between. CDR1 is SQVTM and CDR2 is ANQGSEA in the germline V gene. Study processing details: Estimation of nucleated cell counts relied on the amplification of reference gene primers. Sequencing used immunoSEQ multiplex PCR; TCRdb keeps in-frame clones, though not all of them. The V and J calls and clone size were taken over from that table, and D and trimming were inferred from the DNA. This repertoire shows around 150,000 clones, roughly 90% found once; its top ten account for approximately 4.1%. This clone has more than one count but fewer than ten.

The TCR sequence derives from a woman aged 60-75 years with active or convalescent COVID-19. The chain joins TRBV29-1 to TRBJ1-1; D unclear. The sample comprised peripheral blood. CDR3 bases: TGCAGCGTTGGGGCGACGGCGAACACTGAAGCTTTCTTT. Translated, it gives CSVGATANTEAFF.